A selection of T cell receptor beta chains follows, all from one sample in a study of shared clonotypes between healthy human individuals. Produced via immunoSEQ multiplex PCR; TCRdb's table is partial and in-frame only. Here the sample spans under 650,000 clones, 90% to 97% being singletons. Sequencing was carried out using naive CD4+ T cells sorted from blood. Source of these receptors: a woman in her 30s in good health. Each CDR3 is given with its conserved first and last residue. The D gene is left open where the match is weak. Rows may omit the clone size; those that give it use once, few, many or a size class.

CDR3 DNA: TGTGCCAGCAGTGAAAGTTGGCATAGGTACAATGAGCAGTTCTTC
CDR3 protein: CASSESWHRYNEQFF
D gene: -
J gene: TRBJ2-1
clone size: once
V gene: TRBV25-1

CDR3 DNA: TGTGCCACCTCAGGGGCCAGAAATAATTCACCCCTCCACTTT
CDR3 protein: CATSGARNNSPLHF
D gene: -
J gene: TRBJ1-6
clone size: -
V gene: TRBV6-5

CDR3 DNA: TGTGCCAGCAGTCCCGGACTAGCGGGAAAAGAGACCCAGTACTTC
CDR3 protein: CASSPGLAGKETQYF
D gene: TRBD2
J gene: TRBJ2-5
clone size: once
V gene: TRBV28

CDR3 DNA: TGTGCCCTTGGGTCCGAAACCGTGGGTGAGCAGTTCTTC
CDR3 protein: CALGSETVGEQFF
D gene: -
J gene: TRBJ2-1
clone size: once
V gene: TRBV10-3

CDR3 DNA: TGTGCCAGTAGTATGGGCCTAGCGGGAGGCGGGGAGCTGTTTTTT
CDR3 protein: CASSMGLAGGGELFF
D gene: TRBD2
J gene: TRBJ2-2
clone size: -
V gene: TRBV19

CDR3 DNA: TGTGCCAGCAGTATGGTAACAGGGGCAGATACGCAGTATTTT
CDR3 protein: CASSMVTGADTQYF
D gene: TRBD1
J gene: TRBJ2-3
clone size: -
V gene: TRBV28

CDR3 DNA: TGTGCCAGCAGCTTGGATGCAGGGACAAATCAGCCCCAGCATTTT
CDR3 protein: CASSLDAGTNQPQHF
D gene: -
J gene: TRBJ1-5
clone size: -
V gene: TRBV5-4

CDR3 DNA: TGTGCCAGAAGCGACCCGACAGGGGGGTGCGATCAGCCCCAGCATTTT
CDR3 protein: CARSDPTGGCDQPQHF
D gene: TRBD1
J gene: TRBJ1-5
clone size: -
V gene: TRBV5-3

CDR3 DNA: TGTGCCAGCAGTTACGGGACTAGCGGGAGCACAGATACGCAGTATTTT
CDR3 protein: CASSYGTSGSTDTQYF
D gene: TRBD2
J gene: TRBJ2-3
clone size: -
V gene: TRBV6-5

CDR3 DNA: TGTGCCAGCAGCTCAGGACTGGGAGCCTACGAGCAGTACTTC
CDR3 protein: CASSSGLGAYEQYF
D gene: -
J gene: TRBJ2-7
clone size: -
V gene: TRBV7-9

CDR3 DNA: TGTGCCAGCCGGGGGGTCCTACCAACCTTAGATACGCAGTATTTT
CDR3 protein: CASRGVLPTLDTQYF
D gene: TRBD2
J gene: TRBJ2-3
clone size: once
V gene: TRBV18

CDR3 DNA: TGTGCCAGCAGCCACTCACAGGGTCGGTTCACTGAAGCTTTCTTT
CDR3 protein: CASSHSQGRFTEAFF
D gene: -
J gene: TRBJ1-1
clone size: -
V gene: TRBV14

CDR3 DNA: TGTGCCAGCCACAGGGGAAGGGATCAGCCCCAGCATTTT
CDR3 protein: CASHRGRDQPQHF
D gene: TRBD1
J gene: TRBJ1-5
clone size: -
V gene: TRBV19

CDR3 DNA: TGTGCAAGTCGCAGCCTAGCGGGAGTTTCCTACAATGAGCAGTTCTTC
CDR3 protein: CASRSLAGVSYNEQFF
D gene: -
J gene: TRBJ2-1
clone size: -
V gene: TRBV12-2

CDR3 DNA: TGTGCCAGTAGTATATCTAGCGGGAGTTATCACCGGGATGAGCAGTTCTTC
CDR3 protein: CASSISSGSYHRDEQFF
D gene: TRBD2
J gene: TRBJ2-1
clone size: -
V gene: TRBV19

CDR3 DNA: TGTGCCAGCAGCTTAGCGAGGCCGGGAGGAACTTTCTACGAGCAGTACTTC
CDR3 protein: CASSLARPGGTFYEQYF
D gene: TRBD2
J gene: TRBJ2-7
clone size: -
V gene: TRBV7-2

CDR3 DNA: TGTGCCAGCAGTGAACCCGGGACAGGAAAAAACATTCAGTACTTC
CDR3 protein: CASSEPGTGKNIQYF
D gene: TRBD1
J gene: TRBJ2-4
clone size: -
V gene: TRBV25-1

CDR3 DNA: TGTGCCAGCAGCCCAGGACAGCTAAGGGGAACCGGGGAGCTGTTTTTT
CDR3 protein: CASSPGQLRGTGELFF
D gene: -
J gene: TRBJ2-2
clone size: -
V gene: TRBV7-9

CDR3 DNA: TGTGCCAGCAGCTCCCCCGGGACAGAAAGCTACGAGCAGTACTTC
CDR3 protein: CASSSPGTESYEQYF
D gene: TRBD1
J gene: TRBJ2-7
clone size: -
V gene: TRBV11-1

CDR3 DNA: TGTGCTAGTGGTTTCACGACAGGGTTAAATGAAAAACTGTTTTTT
CDR3 protein: CASGFTTGLNEKLFF
D gene: TRBD1
J gene: TRBJ1-4
clone size: -
V gene: TRBV12-5

CDR3 DNA: TGTGCCAGCAGTGGGACAGACCCGACCTACGAGCAGTACTTC
CDR3 protein: CASSGTDPTYEQYF
D gene: -
J gene: TRBJ2-7
clone size: -
V gene: TRBV25-1

CDR3 DNA: TGTGCCTGGAGTGTAAGGTCCGACAGTGGGGGCAATCAGCCCCAGCATTTT
CDR3 protein: CAWSVRSDSGGNQPQHF
D gene: -
J gene: TRBJ1-5
clone size: -
V gene: TRBV30

CDR3 DNA: TGTGCCATCAGTGATCAGCTCGCGAACACCGGGGAGCTGTTTTTT
CDR3 protein: CAISDQLANTGELFF
D gene: -
J gene: TRBJ2-2
clone size: once
V gene: TRBV10-3

CDR3 DNA: TGTGCCAGCAGTGAAAGGACAGGCAGAACCGTGGGGCATTTT
CDR3 protein: CASSERTGRTVGHF
D gene: TRBD1
J gene: TRBJ1-5
clone size: -
V gene: TRBV2

CDR3 DNA: TGTGCCAGCAGCTTCAAAGTCGGCGGGGTTGGCTACACCTTC
CDR3 protein: CASSFKVGGVGYTF
D gene: -
J gene: TRBJ1-2
clone size: -
V gene: TRBV7-9

CDR3 DNA: TGTGCCACCAGCAGAGATGGGGCGCCTAATGAAAAACTGTTTTTT
CDR3 protein: CATSRDGAPNEKLFF
D gene: -
J gene: TRBJ1-4
clone size: -
V gene: TRBV15

CDR3 DNA: TGTGCCAGCAGTTTCGGCAGGGGCTATGGCTACACCTTC
CDR3 protein: CASSFGRGYGYTF
D gene: -
J gene: TRBJ1-2
clone size: -
V gene: TRBV28

CDR3 DNA: TGTGCCAGCAGCTTAAGAAGGTTTGCTGGGGCCAACGTCCTGACTTTC
CDR3 protein: CASSLRRFAGANVLTF
D gene: -
J gene: TRBJ2-6
clone size: -
V gene: TRBV7-8

CDR3 DNA: TGTGCCAGCTTAGGTACTGAAGCTTTCTTT
CDR3 protein: CASLGTEAFF
D gene: -
J gene: TRBJ1-1
clone size: -
V gene: TRBV28

CDR3 DNA: TGTGCCAGCAGCTTAGGAGGGGTCGGGGCTAATGAAAAACTGTTTTTT
CDR3 protein: CASSLGGVGANEKLFF
D gene: -
J gene: TRBJ1-4
clone size: -
V gene: TRBV7-2

CDR3 DNA: TGTGCCAGCACGAAAATAGCGGCTAGCACAGATACGCAGTATTTT
CDR3 protein: CASTKIAASTDTQYF
D gene: -
J gene: TRBJ2-3
clone size: -
V gene: TRBV2

CDR3 DNA: TGTGCCAGCAGTGACGGCGACAGGGGCTACGAGCAGTACTTC
CDR3 protein: CASSDGDRGYEQYF
D gene: TRBD1
J gene: TRBJ2-7
clone size: -
V gene: TRBV2

CDR3 DNA: TGTGCCAGCAGCCCCTTGGAGGTCACTGAAGCTTTCTTT
CDR3 protein: CASSPLEVTEAFF
D gene: -
J gene: TRBJ1-1
clone size: -
V gene: TRBV6-5

CDR3 DNA: TGTGCCAGCAGCGTAGGATTAAATGAAAAACTGTTTTTT
CDR3 protein: CASSVGLNEKLFF
D gene: -
J gene: TRBJ1-4
clone size: few
V gene: TRBV9

CDR3 DNA: TGCGCCAGCACCCTCGGGCGTGGGACCCAGTACTTC
CDR3 protein: CASTLGRGTQYF
D gene: -
J gene: TRBJ2-5
clone size: -
V gene: TRBV5-1

CDR3 DNA: TGTGCCAGCAGTTTCCGACCCAGCACAGATACGCAGTATTTT
CDR3 protein: CASSFRPSTDTQYF
D gene: -
J gene: TRBJ2-3
clone size: -
V gene: TRBV28

CDR3 DNA: TGTGCCAGCAGTGAATCCGTTAACCAGTACTTC
CDR3 protein: CASSESVNQYF
D gene: -
J gene: TRBJ2-5
clone size: -
V gene: TRBV2

CDR3 DNA: TGTGCCAGCTCACCACGCGACAGGGTCCAAGAGACCCAGTACTTC
CDR3 protein: CASSPRDRVQETQYF
D gene: TRBD1
J gene: TRBJ2-5
clone size: -
V gene: TRBV18

CDR3 DNA: TGTGCCAGCTCCCTGGGACAGGGATCGGTTGAAAAACTGTTTTTT
CDR3 protein: CASSLGQGSVEKLFF
D gene: TRBD1
J gene: TRBJ1-4
clone size: -
V gene: TRBV18